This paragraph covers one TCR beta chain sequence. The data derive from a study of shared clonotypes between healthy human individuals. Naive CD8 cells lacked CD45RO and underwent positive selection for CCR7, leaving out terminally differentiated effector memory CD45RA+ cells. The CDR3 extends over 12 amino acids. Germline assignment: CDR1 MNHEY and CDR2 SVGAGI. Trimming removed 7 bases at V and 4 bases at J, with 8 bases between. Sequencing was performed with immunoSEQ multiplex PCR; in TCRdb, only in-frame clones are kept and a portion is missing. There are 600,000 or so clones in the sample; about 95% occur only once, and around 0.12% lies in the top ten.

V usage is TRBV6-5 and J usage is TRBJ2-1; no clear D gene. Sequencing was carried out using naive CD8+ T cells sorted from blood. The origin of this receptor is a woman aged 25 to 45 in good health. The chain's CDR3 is CASNDPYNEQFF. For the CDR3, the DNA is TGTGCCAGCAACGATCCTTACAATGAGCAGTTCTTC.